This T cell receptor (beta chain) appears in the sequencing data of a study of blood T cell repertoires in COVID-19. Assay used: immunoSEQ multiplex PCR; TCRdb lists only in-frame clones, some missing. The table records about 190,000 clones, over 75% of them present only once. Per the germline V gene, CDR1 is LNHDA and CDR2 is SQIVND (reference sequence). The CDR3 sequence is 14 residues long. V shed 5 bases and J shed 1 base, with 11 bases lying between them. The sequence was collected from a man aged 50-59 years who had recovered from COVID-19. The chain has TRBV19 and TRBJ1-1, with no clear D. Sequencing was done on a sample of peripheral blood. The CDR3, as DNA: TGTGCCAGTAGTTTGGTGAGTGGGAACACTGAAGCTTTCTTT. Protein: CASSLVSGNTEAFF.